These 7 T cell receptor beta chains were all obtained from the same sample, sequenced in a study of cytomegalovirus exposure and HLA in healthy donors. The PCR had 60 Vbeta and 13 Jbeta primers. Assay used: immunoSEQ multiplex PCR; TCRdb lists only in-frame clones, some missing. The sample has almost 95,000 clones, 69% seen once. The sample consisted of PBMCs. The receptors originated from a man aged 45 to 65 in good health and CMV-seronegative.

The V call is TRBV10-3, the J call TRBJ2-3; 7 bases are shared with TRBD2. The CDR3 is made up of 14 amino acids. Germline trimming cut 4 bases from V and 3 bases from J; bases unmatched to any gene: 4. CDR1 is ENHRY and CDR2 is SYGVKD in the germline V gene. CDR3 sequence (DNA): TGTGCCATCAGTGCCGGGGGGAAAACAGATACGCAGTATTTT. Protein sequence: CAISAGGKTDTQYF.

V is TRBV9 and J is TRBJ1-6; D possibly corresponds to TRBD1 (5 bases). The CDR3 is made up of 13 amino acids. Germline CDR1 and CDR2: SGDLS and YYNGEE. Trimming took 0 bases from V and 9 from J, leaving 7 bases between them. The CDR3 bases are TGTGCCAGCAGCGTAGGGAGGGGTTCACCCCTCCACTTT. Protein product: CASSVGRGSPLHF. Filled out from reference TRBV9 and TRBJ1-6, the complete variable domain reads DSGVTQTPKHLITATGQRVTLRCSPRSGDLSVYWYQQSLDQGLQFLIQYYNGEERAKGNILERFSAQQFPDLHSELNLSSLELGDSALYFCASSVGRGSPLHFGNGTRLTVT.

CDR3 bases: TGCGCCAGCAGCTTGATGCTGGGAGGAGGTGAAAAACTGTTTTTT. Its translation: CASSLMLGGGEKLFF. This chain connects TRBV5-1 to TRBJ1-4; D ambiguous. The CDR3 consists of 15 residues. Germline V gives CDR1 SGHRS, CDR2 YFSETQ. V was clipped by 1 base and J by 7 bases, with 14 bases between them.

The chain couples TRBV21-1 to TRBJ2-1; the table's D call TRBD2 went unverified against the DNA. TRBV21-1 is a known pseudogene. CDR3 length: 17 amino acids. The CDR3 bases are TGTGCCAGCAGCAAAAGGGCTAGCGGGAGGCATTACAATGAGCAGTTCTTC. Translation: CASSKRASGRHYNEQFF.

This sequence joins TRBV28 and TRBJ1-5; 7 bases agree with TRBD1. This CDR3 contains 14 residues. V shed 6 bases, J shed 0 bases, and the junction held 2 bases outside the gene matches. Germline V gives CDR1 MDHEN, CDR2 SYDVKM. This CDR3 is CASRQGHSNQPQHF. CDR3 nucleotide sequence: TGTGCCAGCAGACAGGGGCATAGCAATCAGCCCCAGCATTTT.

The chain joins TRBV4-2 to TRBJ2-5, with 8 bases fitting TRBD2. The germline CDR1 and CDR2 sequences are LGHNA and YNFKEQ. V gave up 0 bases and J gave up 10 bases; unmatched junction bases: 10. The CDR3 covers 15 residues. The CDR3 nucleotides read TGTGCCAGCAGCCAAGACCGACGGGGGGGAATAAACCAGTACTTC. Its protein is CASSQDRRGGINQYF.

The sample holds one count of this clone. The CDR3 DNA follows: TGCAGCGTTAGGCGGGGTAGCACAGATACGCAGTATTTT. Translated: CSVRRGSTDTQYF. V usage is TRBV29-1 and J usage is TRBJ2-3, with D possibly TRBD2 on 6 matching bases. V lost 5 bases, J lost 0 bases, and 9 bases lay in between. CDR3 length: 13 residues. The germline CDR1 and CDR2 sequences are SQVTM and ANQGSEA.